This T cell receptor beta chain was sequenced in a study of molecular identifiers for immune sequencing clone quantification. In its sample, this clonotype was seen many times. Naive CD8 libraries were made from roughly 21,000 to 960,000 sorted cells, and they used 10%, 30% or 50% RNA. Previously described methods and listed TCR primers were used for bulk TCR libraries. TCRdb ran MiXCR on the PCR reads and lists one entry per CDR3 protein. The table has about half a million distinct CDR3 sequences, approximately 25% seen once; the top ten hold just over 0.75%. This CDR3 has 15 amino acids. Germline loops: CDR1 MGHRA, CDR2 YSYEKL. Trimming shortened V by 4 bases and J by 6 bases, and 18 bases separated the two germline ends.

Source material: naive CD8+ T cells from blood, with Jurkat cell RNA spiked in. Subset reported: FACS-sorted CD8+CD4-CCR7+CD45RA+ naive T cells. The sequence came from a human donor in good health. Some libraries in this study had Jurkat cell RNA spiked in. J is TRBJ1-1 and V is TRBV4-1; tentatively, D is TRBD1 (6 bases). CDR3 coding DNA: TGCGCCAGCAGCCTGGGGACATCCGTATATCCTGAAGCTTTCTTT. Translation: CASSLGTSVYPEAFF.